These 10 T cell receptor delta chains came from one sample sequenced in a study of γδ T cells in repeated Plasmodium falciparum infection. TCRdb re-called the multiplex PCR reads using CATT. The sample holds 75,000 to 100,000 delta-chain clones, approximately 1.4% seen once. Gammadelta T cells were flow-sorted from PBMC into Vgamma9/Vdelta2+ and Vdelta2-negative populations for bulk analysis. Sequencing was carried out using gamma-delta T cells from blood. The receptors stem from a pool of human donors (malaria-infected and uninfected, not separated).

This clone qualifies as medium-sized. Other DNA sequences in this sample translate to the same CDR3. The rearrangement uses TRDV1 and TRDJ1, with TRDD3 matching 12 bases. The germline V gene encodes CDR1 TSWWSYY and CDR2 QGS. CDR3 length: 20 residues. With V trimmed by 5 bases and J by 1 base, 17 bases remained unmatched. CDR3 protein: CALGPMSTYWGILFTDKLIF. CDR3 coding DNA: TGTGCTCTTGGGCCTATGTCTACTTACTGGGGGATACTGTTCACCGATAAACTCATCTTT.

As to this clone: TCRdb's protein for this DNA is that of a much larger clone and differs from the translation at residue 20, likely a read error; the protein shown is the DNA translation. The V gene is given as TRDV1, and no J gene call is available; TRDD3 reflects the table's D call only, with no check against the DNA. The length of the CDR3 is 22 residues. Germline V gene data show CDR1 as TSWWSYY and CDR2 as QGS. CDR3 in DNA: TGTGCTCTTGGGGAAATACCTAACGTTCAGTACTGGGGGATACCTGACACCGATAAACCCATCTTT. Protein sequence: CALGEIPNVQYWGIPDTDKPIF.

Regarding this clone: A read error likely explains this, since a far larger clone differs by one base. This sample also contains other DNA sequences that code for the same CDR3. The V gene is TRDV1; the J gene was not called; the D call TRDD3 from the table was never checked on the DNA. The germline CDR1 and CDR2 sequences are TSWWSYY and QGS. The CDR3 covers 24 residues. CDR3 DNA: TGTGCTCTTGGGGCCCGAAACGTAATTCCTGAGCCGGGGGATACTAGTGGGTACACCGATAAACTCATCTTC. Amino acid sequence: CALGARNVIPEPGDTSGYTDKLIF.

This clone was counted many times. This likely came from a read error, as a far larger clone is one base away. Other DNA sequences in this sample translate to the same CDR3. This chain links TRDV3 with TRDJ1, with a weak D call TRDD3 (5 bases). Per the germline V gene, CDR1 is TVYSNPD and CDR2 is GDNSRS (reference sequence). With 3 bases removed from V and 1 base from J, the gap between germline ends came to 18 bases. This CDR3 is built from 15 residues. In DNA form, the CDR3 reads TGTGCCTTCTACACGGACTGGAATGGCACCGATAAACTCATCTTT. Translation gives CAFYTDWNGTDKLIF.

As regards this clone: The TCRdb protein comes from a much larger clone and disagrees with this DNA's translation at residues 5 and 20, likely due to a read error; the protein given here is derived from the DNA. The chain combines TRDV1 with TRDJ1, with TRDD3 identical over 9 bases. The CDR3 loop spans 22 amino acids. Germline V gives CDR1 TSWWSYY, CDR2 QGS. The CDR3 region is CALVSTGHLLGDPIRYTDKPIF. As DNA, the CDR3 is TGTGCTCTTGTGAGTACGGGTCATCTACTGGGGGACCCGATAAGGTACACCGATAAACCCATCTTT.

Regarding this clone: TCRdb's protein for this DNA is that of a much larger clone and differs from the translation at residue 16, likely a read error; the protein shown is the DNA translation. V is TRDV1 and J is TRDJ1, with D possibly TRDD3 on 6 matching bases. CDR3 length: 23 amino acids. Trimming took 1 base from V and 6 from J, leaving 39 bases between them. CDR1 and CDR2 (germline): TSWWSYY, QGS. The CDR3 loop is CALGERGESGVCRFPLPHHKLIF. The CDR3 DNA sequence: TGTGCTCTTGGGGAACGAGGAGAATCTGGGGTTTGTCGCTTCCCTCTCCCTCATCATAAACTCATCTTT.

This clone came up a few times. Translating this DNA gives a protein that differs at residue 11 from the TCRdb one, which belongs to a much larger clone; a read error is likely, and the protein shown is this translation. The rearrangement joins TRDV2 to TRDJ1; D unresolved. TCRdb gives no J gene; it was assigned here by matching the DNA to germline. The germline V and J ends were trimmed by 0 bases and 3 bases, with 16 bases remaining between them. The CDR3 runs to 16 residues. The germline CDR1 and CDR2 sequences are GEAIGNYY and EKD. CDR3 protein: CACDTGGSRYADKLIF. CDR3 in DNA: TGTGCCTGTGACACCGGAGGTTCCCGGTACGCCGATAAACTCATCTTT.

This clone was seen a handful of times. The TCRdb record carries a much larger clone's protein, which differs from this DNA's translation at residue 6; a read error is the likely cause, and the protein listed here is the DNA translation. This chain connects TRDV1 to TRDJ1; TRDD3 is a possible D gene (5 bases). The J gene, left out of TCRdb, was set here by checking the DNA against germline. The V and J ends lost 2 bases and 0 bases respectively, with 40 bases between them. Germline lookup yields CDR1 TSWWSYY and CDR2 QGS. There are 25 residues in the CDR3. The CDR3 bases are TGTGCTCTTGGGGAAGCTCGTGGTGCCTTGATGGATTTACTCCCACTTTACTGGTACACCGATAAACTCATCTTT. As protein: CALGEARGALMDLLPLYWYTDKLIF.

Remarks on this clone: TCRdb's protein, taken from a much larger clone, differs from this DNA's translation at residue 16, likely owing to a read error; the protein displayed comes from the DNA. The genes are TRDV1 and TRDJ1; 8 bases are a match to TRDD2. No J segment appears in TCRdb, so it was assigned here by matching the sequence to germline. CDR1 and CDR2 from the germline V gene are TSWWSYY and QGS. J lost 0 bases, V lost 0 bases, and 24 bases had no gene match. CDR3 length equals 23 residues. In DNA form, the CDR3 reads TGTGCTCTTGGGGAACTCAAAATCTTCCTACTGACCCCGGGGATCACGTACACCGATAAACTCATCTTT. Residues: CALGELKIFLLTPGITYTDKLIF.

V and J are TRDV2 and TRDJ1; 8 nucleotides match TRDD3. As TCRdb names no J gene, one was assigned here on the basis of a DNA match to germline. Unmatched junction bases numbered 15, after V lost 4 bases and J lost 0 bases. This CDR3 comprises 18 residues. Germline loops: CDR1 GEAIGNYY, CDR2 EKD. The CDR3 DNA follows: TGTGCCTGTGATCGCCTTCTGGGGGACAAAGTTAACACCGATAAACTCATCTTT. This translates into CACDRLLGDKVNTDKLIF.